The following is a T cell receptor beta chain sequence with its context. Its antigen is as yet unknown. This specimen belongs to a study of T cells in Graves' hyperthyroidism and ophthalmopathy. Regarding the study as a whole: Expanded thyroid clonotypes (above 0.001) were mostly also found in blood.

TCR beta CDR3 region amplification was performed from RNA transcripts. First-round RT-PCR with HTBI primers amplified the TCR CDR3 region. TCRdb used MiXCR to reprocess the multiplex PCR reads, holding one entry per CDR3 protein. The sample lists 300,000 to 350,000 distinct CDR3 sequences; over 15% were seen once. The length of the CDR3 is 11 residues. Trimming removed 4 bases from V and 0 bases from J, with 4 bases in between. Germline CDR1 SQVTM, CDR2 ANQGSEA. Lactation, pregnancy, other autoimmune disease or uncontrolled infection led to exclusion of patients. Used for diagnoses were clinical symptoms, serum thyroxine and TRAb, thyroid ultrasound and orbital computed tomography. Fresh peripheral blood, under 13 ml, was the source of the PBMCs.

The chain carries TRBV29-1 and TRBJ2-7; no clear D gene. The sample taken for sequencing was blood. The sequence came from a woman aged 50 to 60 with Graves' hyperthyroidism. The CDR3 region is CSVAGSYEQYF. CDR3 nucleotide sequence: TGCAGCGTTGCTGGCTCCTACGAGCAGTACTTC.